The sequence of this TCR beta chain was determined in a study of T-cell reconstitution after alpha-beta-depleted transplantation in children. Library preparation (for TCRbeta) was performed with unique molecular identifiers. TCRdb analysed the PCR reads with MiXCR anew, one entry per CDR3 protein. The data contain around 200,000 distinct CDR3 sequences, 8.4% of them seen just once; the ten biggest clones take up 35%. J was trimmed by 1 base and V by 8 bases; bases with no gene match: 7. Germline V gene sequence: CDR1 DFQATT, CDR2 SNEGSKA (reference sequence). The CDR3 is made up of 14 amino acids. The starting material was PBMCs, mostly from graft donor cells, obtained 360 days after TCRalphabeta/CD19-depleted stem cell transplant. The clonotype comes from a male patient aged 2 to 9 who had a stem cell transplant for acute myeloid leukemia, so the T cells may come from the graft donor. The chain uses TRBV20-1 and TRBJ2-4; 8 positions match TRBD1. This chain's CDR3 is CSSEDRAAKNIQYF. The CDR3 DNA reads TGCAGTTCAGAGGACAGGGCCGCCAAAAACATTCAGTACTTC.